Sequencing of this TCR beta chain was carried out in a study of cytomegalovirus exposure and HLA in healthy donors (dated by TCRdb to about 2017). With respect to the entire study: In an earlier analysis of fewer than 750 of the donors, 276 Gb of sequence data and just under 120 million unique TCR beta sequences from 150 million to 200 million T cells were reported. Around 320 gigabases of sequencing data and tens of millions of unique TCR sequences were included in an early release covering over 600 HLA-typed donors. The study was designed to test whether signatures of past pathogen exposure could be identified by cataloging public T cell receptors. The T cell repertoires of 700 or so subjects were profiled by immunosequencing and related to cytomegalovirus serostatus. All discovery cohort repertoires had been generated on a single sequencing platform. Typing coverage differed by locus: A, B, C, DRB1 and DQB1 were typed in about 629-640 donors, DQA1 in about 510, DPA1 in around 580, and DPB1 in roughly 450. Genome-wide SNP genotypes for about three fifths of the 666 donors were used in a later genetic analysis, which treated that subset as a discovery cohort. The genetic ancestry cluster associated with self-reported Caucasian donors included around four fifths of the 300 to 400 genotyped donors. HLA typing included class I and class II loci at four-digit resolution. On average, roughly 240,000 unique TCR beta nucleotide sequences were sequenced per donor among 398 genotyped donors of the cohort, with roughly a sixth of those sequences being non-productive. About five DR-DQ haplotypes were treated as single units for association and clustering because of strong linkage in the cohort. Donor age, sex, ethnicity and CMV serostatus were compiled alongside the repertoire data. A later analysis re-analyzed previously published TCR beta repertoires from 650 to 800 donors and added high-resolution HLA genotyping to study TCR occurrence patterns. In the later analysis, no new phenotypic data were used to find candidate immune exposures; instead, reliance was placed on TCR beta sequences and their occurrence across donors. Along with the approximately 650-subject first cohort, a separate validation cohort of over a hundred different subjects was used. An earlier analysis of 587 of the donors applied high-throughput TCR beta sequencing to assess whether each TCR beta V gene segment acted as functional or pseudogenic. The study combined high-throughput TCR immunosequencing, statistical association of individual TCRs with disease status, and machine learning to predict cytomegalovirus infection status. What the authors observed across the whole study: According to a later analysis, parvovirus B19, influenza, CMV and Epstein-Barr virus appeared linked to several top co-occurrence clusters. The authors suggested that the approach could potentially be generalized to other disease states and immunological phenotypes. According to a later genetic analysis, donors in an Asian-associated ancestry cluster had fewer N-insertions in productive TCRs than the roughly 700-donor mean. A later analysis found that TCR association rates varied across HLA loci, with DRB1 alleles showing the most associated TCRs and HLA-C alleles the fewest. Strong co-occurrence of HLA alleles, especially DR and DQ, made assigning TCR associations to individual alleles difficult. Broadly in line with IMGT annotations, most TCR beta V segments showed up in productive rearrangements about 87% or about 30% of the time in an earlier analysis of several hundred of the donors. Most CMV-associated TCR beta chains appeared to be HLA-restricted in a later analysis, and the HLA associations seemed to be driven largely by CMV exposure. Because counts were too low, about 18 rarely observed V segments, including chromosome 9 orphons, were excluded from the earlier analysis of several hundred of the donors. V-gene and J-gene trimming of TCR beta chains was associated with a missense DCLRE1C variant in a later genetic analysis, and the association was replicated in an independent cohort. In a later analysis, HLA-associated TCR beta chains were found to be more clonally expanded and to have lower generation probabilities than equally common non-associated chains. Immune exposure information for the cohort was limited to CMV serostatus. A later analysis associated 17,000 or so TCR beta sequences with specific HLA alleles at a false discovery rate of 0.05. A further reported finding was that TCR beta sequences accurately predicted the HLA-A and HLA-B alleles for most subjects in the first cohort. Correlated functional status among segregating V segments might reflect linkage disequilibrium, but an unknown experimental factor could not be ruled out. The presence/absence analyses assumed that sequencing depth was roughly uniform across donors, and that assumption may not be true. In vitro tests confirmed that a few of the cytomegalovirus-associated TCR beta chains recognize cytomegalovirus antigens. While some public TCRs were present in many individuals, most TCR sequences turned up only very rarely across donors. The cohort was sequenced for TCR beta chains only, and without alpha or paired-chain data the features that could be detected were limited. The sequencing pipeline was judged likely to have produced a cluster of highly shared sequence variants as a technical artifact. Because HLA typing was unavailable for some donors at each locus, only the typed subset was used in association tests. The study gave a list of 150 to 200 TCR beta chains associated with cytomegalovirus. In both the original and validation cohorts, the classifier was reported to diagnose cytomegalovirus status with high specificity and sensitivity.

Only a few counts were recorded for this clone. Its antigen remains undetermined. The record has no base qualities; no much larger clone is one base away. The cohort was made up of 666 healthy bone marrow donors. All cohort members were sampled while nominally healthy, although unrecorded immune exposures were likely present. The donor tested CMV seronegative, placing the donor among the roughly 400 seronegative members of the cohort. A peripheral blood sample was provided by each donor, and peripheral blood mononuclear cells were used for TCR beta sequencing. Genomic DNA extraction from the blood cell samples was performed with the Qiagen DNeasy Blood Extraction Kit. Libraries were made using the immunoSEQ multiplex PCR assay. For the multiplex PCR, a mixture combining 60 forward primers for TCR Vbeta segments and 13 reverse primers for TCR Jbeta segments was used. Amplification of the CDR3 region of rearranged TCR beta genes was performed with a multiplex PCR assay on genomic DNA. The amplified TCR beta libraries were sequenced on the Illumina HiSeq System as 87-base-pair reads. The study's own analysis went as follows. Across the 600 to 700 repertoires, a later analysis counted some 81 million unique TCR beta chains, 9.5 million to 12 million of which were shared by at least two donors. To remove PCR and sequencing errors, raw reads were error-corrected and collapsed into unique sequences using a nearest-neighbor algorithm that merged closely related sequences. To assign V, D and J gene segments, CDR3 sequences were aligned to IMGT reference sequences. For a sequence to be retained, a match of at least six nucleotides was required to both a V gene segment and a J gene segment. Rearrangements were classified as productive when the CDR3 lacked stop codons and remained in frame with V and J, and all other rearrangements were classified as non-productive. Following IMGT convention, CDR3 was defined as the stretch from the second conserved V-encoded cysteine to the conserved J-encoded phenylalanine. The earlier analysis of more than 450 of the donors excluded sequences that lacked an unambiguous match to a single V gene segment. In an earlier analysis of 587 of the donors, V segments were called functional above 56.7% productive rearrangements and were called segregating when the between-donor standard deviation exceeded 5%. A statistical classification framework was built to diagnose cytomegalovirus status from the catalog of TCR beta chain sequences. V and J gene assignment, in a later analysis, came from comparing TCR nucleotide sequences with IMGT/GENE-DB human TR gene sequences. A later analysis assigned CDR3 sequences and most-parsimonious VDJ recombination scenarios with the TCRdist pipeline. In a later analysis, each TCR beta chain was defined by its CDR3 amino acid sequence together with its V-gene family, and reads without a unique V-gene family were excluded. To address suspected cross-contamination and a sequencing artifact, a later analysis removed over 500 highly shared, low-generation-probability nucleotide sequences. A later analysis calculated a clonal expansion index for each public chain from normalized within-repertoire ranks of inferred template counts. In a later analysis, generation probabilities were computed using a VDJ recombination model fitted to out-of-frame rearrangements, and the results were checked against IGoR. In a later analysis, TCR-TCR, TCR-HLA and TCR-CMV co-occurrence was scored with hypergeometric tests, and a repertoire-size bias correction was applied to TCR pairs. In a later analysis, false discovery rates were estimated by permuting HLA or CMV assignments 20 times. In a later analysis, co-occurring TCRs were grouped using DBSCAN, with TCRdist sequence similarity added in when clustering inside HLA-allele-positive subsets. For co-occurrence clustering, repertoires with fewer than 30,000 or more than 120,000 public chains were excluded, along with four or five repertoires with anomalous nucleotide sharing. Not all clones reach the TCRdb copy of this immuneACCESS table, which keeps in-frame sequences only. Checked studies attribute under half of the gap to unresolved V genes and leave the rest unexplained. V, J and clone size are those of that table, while D and trimming were read from the DNA. For this sample the table gives about 170,000 clones, of which 76% were detected only once. The ten largest clones capture 0.65% to 0.95% of the sample.

This TCR came from a female donor in good health and CMV-seronegative. The sample taken for sequencing was PBMCs.

The nucleotides read TGTGCCAGTAGTAGAGATCAGGGGGCGAGGCAGCCCCAGCATTTT. Its protein product is CASSRDQGARQPQHF. In this chain, TRBV19 is recombined with TRBJ1-5, and 8 junctional nucleotides match TRBD1. Taken from the germline V gene (reference sequence), the CDR1 and CDR2 loops are LNHDA and SQIVND. V is trimmed back by 4 bases and J by 7 bases, and the junction contains 9 bases that no gene match accounts for. The cysteine opens and the phenylalanine closes a CDR3 of 15 amino acids. The entry retains the CDR3 DNA only, 45 bases that are in frame from base 1.